Listed below are T cell receptor beta chains from one sample, sequenced in a study of shared clonotypes between healthy human individuals. Generated by immunoSEQ multiplex PCR, the TCRdb table keeps only in-frame clones and is missing some. This sample yields about 1.1 million clones, of which 70% to 85% are seen a single time; approximately 0.9% belongs to the top ten. The sequenced sample consisted of memory CD4+ T cells from PBMCs. These receptors originate from a man in his late teens or twenties in good health. Some clones in this sample may be carry-over from other donors' samples. Both conserved end residues are trimmed from each CDR3.

v_call,cdr3_aa
TRBV19,ASSTTGGASNEQF
TRBV20-1,SARGAF
TRBV7-2,ASSPGTSSYEQY
TRBV14,ASSQGAGPYSYNEQF
TRBV4-1,ASSQDLRQGTPETQY
TRBV28,ASNLSSGTGSYEQY
TRBV28,ASSLGGQGSFEAF
TRBV29-1,SGIREMNTEAF
TRBV10-2,ASSLALLTDTQY
TRBV5-5,ASSSVLAGGPYEQY
TRBV5-1,ASSAGTSVEGETQY
TRBV28,ASSPGLAGTYEQY
TRBV19,ASRLLPGGRSSNYGYT
TRBV15,ATSRGTASSGYT
TRBV28,ASSPRPTDTQY
TRBV28,ASSPPGQGSGELF
TRBV7-2,ASSLVGNEQF
TRBV6-6,AIGRNEQF
TRBV5-1,ASSLGPQRGSTDTQY
TRBV5-1,ASSLATSGKETQY
TRBV27,ASSPTFGTVFYGYT
TRBV7-9,ASSLATDNYGYT
TRBV5-4,ASSLVASGSYIQF
TRBV7-3,ASSLGGDTIY
TRBV5-4,ASSLEPGEYSEQY
TRBV2,ASSPQGGTTEAF
TRBV19,ASSSWDGSYEQY
TRBV27,ASNGRAGGANVLT
TRBV28,ASSLGHGYGYT
TRBV6-1,ASSDPIRKQLGETQY
TRBV5-6,ASSLNSVENIQY
TRBV2,ASSLHRSNPVLT
TRBV28,ASSPDSNSNQPQH
TRBV18,ASSPILTGGPEAF
TRBV28,ASSSGPTRGSGNTIY
TRBV6-1,ASSRDHNEQF
TRBV1,TSSQVSANTGELF
TRBV5-8,ASGETSGRAYNEQF
TRBV2,ASSYTGGTGNTIY
TRBV7-9,ASSRGTGPPKAF
TRBV7-8,ASSRDRAYEQY
TRBV30,AWSVGFPRGGETQY
TRBV6-4,ASSASGSTEAF
TRBV21-1,ASSNNLAGPKEKLF
TRBV18,ASSPPGTRRALYEQY
TRBV19,ASSYGLSGNTIY
TRBV11-2,ASSPRGLYTGELF
TRBV7-2,ASSLDGGRGYEQY
TRBV5-1,ASSRWVRTDTQY
TRBV28,ASSAPGTSNEKLF
TRBV6-1,ASSERLEQY
TRBV5-1,ASSLGQGAHGYT
TRBV9,ASSVGGDTQY
TRBV6-5,ASSYGRGGQTGELF
TRBV30,AWSRTADTEAF